Listed here are 21 T cell receptor beta chains from one sample, sequenced in a study of response to subunit inactivated influenza vaccine. MiXCR was run by TCRdb on the RT-PCR reads, yielding one entry per CDR3 protein. The table shows roughly 460,000 distinct CDR3 sequences, with about a tenth occurring only once. The sequencing used PBMCs from blood, collected roughly 46 days after vaccination. All receptors come from a man in his forties or fifties who received an inactivated influenza vaccine.

The table lists this clonotype with a few counts. V is TRBV5-1 and J is TRBJ2-3; D unclear. V dropped 0 bases and J dropped 1 base, with 12 bases sitting between them. CDR1 and CDR2 (germline): SGHRS, YFSETQ. The CDR3 extends over 16 amino acids. Written as DNA, the CDR3 is TGCGCCAGCAGCTTGGGTAGTGGAAAGGGCACAGATACGCAGTATTTT. Its translation: CASSLGSGKGTDTQYF. The full variable domain, with the rest looked up from reference TRBV5-1 and TRBJ2-3, is KAGVTQTPRYLIKTRGQQVTLSCSPISGHRSVSWYQQTPGQGLQFLFEYFSETQRNKGNFPGRFSGRQFSNSRSEMNVSTLELGDSALYLCASSLGSGKGTDTQYFGPGTRLTVL.

This clonotype has more than one count but fewer than ten. The chain carries TRBV5-1 and TRBJ2-1, with D uncertain. Germline V gives CDR1 SGHRS, CDR2 YFSETQ. The CDR3 loop spans 12 amino acids. V lost 2 bases, J lost 8 bases, and 8 bases lay in between. The CDR3 DNA reads as TGCGCCAGCAGCTTCGATTTGTATGAGCAGTTCTTC. Its translation is CASSFDLYEQFF.

Details on this clonotype: At one end, the junction sequence differs from germline, possibly due to a read error. The chain links TRBV13 to TRBJ1-2, with D possibly being TRBD1 (5 bases). CDR1 is PRHDT, CDR2 FYEKMQ, per germline (reference sequence). This CDR3 contains 13 residues. CDR3 residues: CASNLRAAGYYTF. The DNA of the CDR3 is TGTGCCAGCAACTTACGGGCTGCAGGGTACTACACCTTC.

This clonotype was counted between two and nine times. The chain employs TRBV29-1 and TRBJ2-1; perhaps TRBD2 as D (5 bases). Germline CDR1 reads SQVTM; CDR2 reads ANQGSEA. CDR3 length: 12 residues. V was trimmed by 7 bases and J by 7 bases, leaving 14 bases between them. The CDR3 nucleotides read TGCAGCGCCAAAGGGCCGGGAAATGAGCAGTTCTTC. This codes for CSAKGPGNEQFF.

This clonotype was seen only a few times. The chain combines TRBV10-3 with TRBJ2-1, with TRBD2 matching over 7 bases. Unmatched junction bases numbered 5, after V lost 3 bases and J lost 0 bases. This CDR3 comprises 16 residues. Germline V gene data show CDR1 as ENHRY and CDR2 as SYGVKD. The CDR3 bases are TGTGCCATCAGTGACTCGCGGGGGAGCTCCTACAATGAGCAGTTCTTC. This codes for CAISDSRGSSYNEQFF.

This chain links TRBV7-9 with TRBJ2-1, with 8 bases that match TRBD1. V dropped 5 bases and J dropped 9; count of bases not matched to a gene: 9. Germline CDR1 SEHNR, CDR2 FQNEAQ (reference sequence). The CDR3 spans 14 residues. The CDR3 protein is CASSVGQGGAEQFF. For the CDR3, the DNA is TGTGCCAGCAGCGTAGGACAGGGAGGCGCTGAGCAGTTCTTC.

The chain carries TRBV6-5 and TRBJ2-1; D call uncertain. V gave up 5 bases and J gave up 4 bases, with 6 bases separating them. The V gene's germline CDR1 is MNHEY and CDR2 SVGAGI. This CDR3 contains 12 residues. The CDR3 is CASSTQYNEQFF. DNA for the CDR3: TGTGCCAGCAGTACCCAGTACAATGAGCAGTTCTTC.

The chain joins TRBV2 to TRBJ2-3, with TRBD2 matching 8 bases. Germline V gene data show CDR1 as SNHLY and CDR2 as FYNNEI. V lost 7 bases and J lost 3; bases outside the gene matches: 3. The CDR3 is made up of 13 amino acids. In DNA, the CDR3 is TGTGCCAGCACCGGGGGGGTAACAGATACGCAGTATTTT. It is translated as CASTGGVTDTQYF.

This clonotype was seen ten or more times. V is TRBV3-1 and J is TRBJ1-1; perhaps TRBD1 as D (6 bases). The CDR3 runs to 14 residues. V dropped 2 bases and J dropped 4 bases, with 11 bases sitting between them. Germline-derived CDR1 and CDR2 are LGHDT and YNNKEL (reference sequence). The CDR3 loop is CASSQPRGGTEAFF. As DNA, the CDR3 is TGTGCCAGCAGCCAACCCAGGGGCGGCACTGAAGCTTTCTTT.

This clonotype was seen a handful of times. The V gene is TRBV6-4, the J gene TRBJ2-1; tentatively, D is TRBD2 (5 bases). With 4 bases removed from V and 7 bases from J, the gap between germline ends came to 17 bases. Germline V gene lookup returns CDR1 MRHNA and CDR2 SNTAGT. The CDR3 is 15 residues long. In DNA, the CDR3 is TGTGCCAGCAGTGTCCGGCCAAAAAGCGGAAATGAGCAGTTCTTC. Translating it yields CASSVRPKSGNEQFF.

The table lists this clonotype with a few counts. The genes are TRBV7-9 and TRBJ1-1, with D tentatively TRBD1 (6 bases). With 4 bases removed from V and 4 bases from J, the gap between germline ends came to 16 bases. The germline gives CDR1 SEHNR, CDR2 FQNEAQ (reference sequence). The CDR3 sequence is 15 residues long. Here the CDR3 reads CASSSLGGGVTEAFF. The DNA of the CDR3 is TGTGCCAGCAGCTCCTTAGGAGGGGGGGTCACTGAAGCTTTCTTT.

At least ten counts were recorded for this clonotype. The V call is TRBV15, the J call TRBJ2-5, with 9 bases lining up with TRBD2. Trimming cost V 5 bases and J 5 bases; bases outside gene matches: 6. This CDR3 spans 14 amino acids. Per germline, CDR1 LNHNV and CDR2 YYDKDF (reference sequence). The CDR3 here is CATSRGRVRETQYF. The CDR3 bases are TGTGCCACCAGCCGCGGGAGGGTTCGGGAGACCCAGTACTTC.

The J gene is TRBJ1-4, the V gene TRBV5-1; 10 nucleotides align to TRBD1. CDR1 SGHRS and CDR2 YFSETQ come from the germline V gene. This CDR3 region has 17 residues. V was pared by 4 bases and J by 6 bases, with 12 bases of the junction left unmatched. CDR3 nucleotide sequence: TGCGCCAGCAGCCGGGACAGGGGATATAAAACAGATGAAAAACTGTTTTTT. Residues: CASSRDRGYKTDEKLFF.

This chain joins TRBV4-3 and TRBJ2-7; D unresolved. Germline V gene data show CDR1 as LGHNA and CDR2 as YSLEER. The V and J ends lost 4 bases and 0 bases respectively, with 13 bases between them. CDR3 length: 15 residues. CDR3 sequence: CASSPDRLSSYEQYF. CDR3 sequence (DNA): TGCGCCAGCAGCCCTGACCGCTTGAGCTCCTACGAGCAGTACTTC.

V usage is TRBV20-1 and J usage is TRBJ2-7; the D is unclear. The CDR3 length is 14 residues. Germline lookup yields CDR1 DFQATT and CDR2 SNEGSKA (reference sequence). Trimming removed 3 bases at V and 5 bases at J, with 17 bases between. The CDR3 loop is CSASEPPRLHEQYF. The CDR3 coding sequence is TGCAGTGCTAGTGAACCCCCGAGGCTCCACGAGCAGTACTTC.

The chain couples TRBV5-1 to TRBJ2-7, with TRBD1 matching 7 bases. V shed 5 bases, J shed 3 bases, and the junction held 11 bases outside the gene matches. The germline gives CDR1 SGHRS, CDR2 YFSETQ. The CDR3 covers 15 residues. The CDR3 is CASRPGTESFYEQYF. CDR3 in DNA: TGCGCCAGCAGACCGGGGACAGAGTCTTTCTACGAGCAGTACTTC.

The gene calls are TRBV20-1 and TRBJ2-1; D unclear. Deletions cut 3 bases from V and 7 bases from J, with 13 bases between. This CDR3 comprises 13 residues. From germline, CDR1 is DFQATT and CDR2 SNEGSKA (reference sequence). The CDR3, as DNA: TGCAGTGCTAGGGGGTCTAGTTGGAATGAGCAGTTCTTC. Translation gives CSARGSSWNEQFF.

The chain combines TRBV6-2 or TRBV6-3 with TRBJ2-4; D is unclear. V lost 0 bases to trimming and J lost 9 bases, with 15 bases between them. The CDR3 sequence is 15 residues long. The germline CDR1 and CDR2 sequences are MNHEY and SVGEGT. CDR3 amino acids: CASSYSSQHIGIQYF. The CDR3 region has the DNA TGTGCCAGCAGTTACTCCTCGCAACATATCGGCATTCAGTACTTC.

Many counts were recorded for this clonotype. This chain joins TRBV6-5 and TRBJ2-3; D is ambiguous. Trimming shortened V by 0 bases and J by 0 bases, and 1 base separated the two germline ends. Germline CDR1 MNHEY, CDR2 SVGAGI. CDR3 length: 13 amino acids. CDR3 sequence reads: CASSYSSTDTQYF. As DNA, the CDR3 is TGTGCCAGCAGTTACTCGAGCACAGATACGCAGTATTTT.

CDR3 DNA sequence: TGTGCCACCAGCAGAGATCAGGGGACAGGCCCCTACGAGCAGTACTTC. Protein: CATSRDQGTGPYEQYF. The chain couples TRBV15 to TRBJ2-7, with TRBD1 identical over 8 bases. V was pared by 0 bases and J by 2 bases, with 6 bases of the junction left unmatched. This CDR3 region has 16 residues. The germline gives CDR1 LNHNV, CDR2 YYDKDF (reference sequence). Using reference TRBV15 and TRBJ2-7 for the parts outside the CDR3, the full variable domain is DAMVIQNPRYQVTQFGKPVTLSCSQTLNHNVMYWYQQKSSQAPKLLFHYYDKDFNNEADTPDNFQSRRPNTSFCFLDIRSPGLGDTAMYLCATSRDQGTGPYEQYFGPGTRLTVT.

The rearrangement joins TRBV5-1 to TRBJ2-1; no definite D call. V was clipped by 0 bases and J by 1 base, with 11 bases between them. Germline CDR1 SGHRS, CDR2 YFSETQ. CDR3 size: 16 residues. The CDR3 here is CASSLVGKRSYNEQFF. The CDR3 region has the DNA TGCGCCAGCAGCTTGGTGGGGAAGAGGTCCTACAATGAGCAGTTCTTC. Complete variable domain (other parts from reference TRBV5-1 and TRBJ2-1): KAGVTQTPRYLIKTRGQQVTLSCSPISGHRSVSWYQQTPGQGLQFLFEYFSETQRNKGNFPGRFSGRQFSNSRSEMNVSTLELGDSALYLCASSLVGKRSYNEQFFGPGTRLTVL.